Listed here are 13 T cell receptor beta chains from one sample, sequenced in a study of blood T cell repertoires in COVID-19 (dated by TCRdb to 2019 to 2021). Library generation was performed with the immunoSEQ multiplex PCR assay. TCRdb took over this immuneACCESS table, retaining in-frame rearrangements with V and J assigned. Such tables are incomplete; in checked studies, under half of the missing clones stem from an unresolved V gene, and the remainder is unexplained. This sample holds 150,000 to 200,000 clones; about 90% were observed only once. The ten most abundant clones make up about 7% of the sample. The sequenced material came from PBMCs or T cells enriched from blood (not recorded which). These receptors were taken from a woman aged 45-60 years who had recovered from COVID-19.

The chain joins TRBV19 to TRBJ1-1; D unclear. Trimming took 5 bases from V and 5 from J, leaving 9 bases between them. The CDR3 extends over 12 amino acids. The germline V gene has CDR1 LNHDA and CDR2 SQIVND (reference sequence). For the CDR3, the DNA is TGTGCCAGTAGTGCCTCGGGTACTGAAGCTTTCTTT. It translates to CASSASGTEAFF.

This clone was recorded once. The V call is TRBV4-2, the J call TRBJ1-6, with D tentatively TRBD1 (5 bases). The CDR3 is 13 residues long. Germline-derived CDR1 and CDR2 are LGHNA and YNFKEQ. V was trimmed by 2 bases and J by 7 bases, leaving 6 bases between them. The CDR3, as DNA: TGTGCCAGCAGCCAACAGGGAAATTCACCCCTCCACTTT. This codes for CASSQQGNSPLHF.

This CDR3 reads CASSLGQGNYGYTF. In nucleotides, the CDR3 is TGTGCCAGCAGCTTAGGACAGGGTAACTATGGCTACACCTTC. The chain carries TRBV11-2 and TRBJ1-2, with 7 bases fitting TRBD1. Trimming took 1 base from V and 1 from J; bases not matched to a gene: 0. The CDR3 length is 14 residues. CDR1 is SGHAT and CDR2 is FQNNGV in the germline V gene.

V and J are TRBV7-9 and TRBJ2-7, with 9 nucleotides matching TRBD1. The V segment lost 4 bases and the J segment 3 bases; nucleotides outside the gene matches: 1. The CDR3 has 13 amino acids. Germline lookup yields CDR1 SEHNR and CDR2 FQNEAQ (reference sequence). The CDR3 DNA is TGTGCCAGCAGCTCGACAGGGGGCTACGAGCAGTACTTC. It encodes CASSSTGGYEQYF.

The rearrangement uses TRBV15 and TRBJ2-1; a possible D gene is TRBD2 (6 bases). The CDR3 length is 17 residues. V was pared by 4 bases and J by 0 bases, with 16 bases between. Germline V gene lookup returns CDR1 LNHNV and CDR2 YYDKDF (reference sequence). This CDR3 is CATSTSRRALSYNEQFF. CDR3 coding DNA: TGTGCCACCAGCACCTCAAGGAGGGCTCTCTCCTACAATGAGCAGTTCTTC.

J is TRBJ2-7 and V is TRBV3-1 (or the pseudogene TRBV3-2); 7 bases align to TRBD2. The J segment lost 3 bases and the V segment lost 4 bases, leaving 3 bases of the junction unmatched. The CDR3 contains 13 residues. In germline, CDR1 is LGHDT, CDR2 YNNKEL (reference sequence). This CDR3 reads CASSLAGLYEQYF. The CDR3 DNA follows: TGTGCCAGCAGCCTAGCGGGTCTCTACGAGCAGTACTTC.

The chain carries TRBV3-1 (or the pseudogene TRBV3-2) and TRBJ2-7, with TRBD1 matching over 7 bases. Germline CDR1 reads LGHDT; CDR2 reads YNNKEL (reference sequence). The V segment lost 6 bases and the J segment 0 bases; nucleotides outside the gene matches: 8. The CDR3 sequence is 15 residues long. CDR3 sequence (DNA): TGTGCCAGCAGTCGACAGGGTGCCAGCTCCTACGAGCAGTACTTC. Its protein product is CASSRQGASSYEQYF.

The genes are TRBV6-2 or TRBV6-3 and TRBJ2-7, with D unresolved. CDR1 and CDR2 (germline): MNHEY, SVGEGT. V lost 2 bases to trimming and J lost 12 bases, with 14 bases between them. This CDR3 is built from 12 residues. The CDR3 DNA reads as TGTGCCAGCAGTTACGTGGAGAGTACTCCGTACTTC. It yields the protein CASSYVESTPYF.

V and J are TRBV3-1 (or the pseudogene TRBV3-2) and TRBJ1-1, with 7 nucleotides matching TRBD1. V shed 3 bases, J shed 5 bases, and the junction held 9 bases outside the gene matches. The CDR3 spans 15 residues. Germline CDR1 is LGHDT and CDR2 is YNNKEL (reference sequence). CDR3 sequence reads: CASSQPTGVRTEAFF. CDR3 nucleotides: TGTGCCAGCAGCCAGCCTACAGGGGTGCGAACTGAAGCTTTCTTT.

The chain recombines TRBV5-1 with TRBJ1-1; tentatively, D is TRBD1 (6 bases). In germline, CDR1 is SGHRS, CDR2 YFSETQ. The CDR3 spans 14 residues. V was clipped by 4 bases and J by 8 bases, with 18 bases between them. CDR3 loop: CASSTHTGQLEAFF. The CDR3 nucleotides read TGCGCCAGCAGCACACACACAGGGCAACTCGAAGCTTTCTTT.

This chain uses TRBV19 with TRBJ2-1; TRBD2 matches at 9 bases. CDR1 and CDR2 (germline): LNHDA, SQIVND (reference sequence). V shed 4 bases, J shed 6 bases, and the junction held 13 bases outside the gene matches. The CDR3 contains 17 residues. As DNA, the CDR3 is TGTGCCAGTAGTACCTTAGCGGGAGTCCGGGGCCTCAATGAGCAGTTCTTC. Its translation: CASSTLAGVRGLNEQFF.

V gene TRBV20-1 combines with J gene TRBJ2-3; TRBD1 might be the D (5 bases). Germline lookup yields CDR1 DFQATT and CDR2 SNEGSKA (reference sequence). The CDR3 has 14 amino acids. V gave up 3 bases and J gave up 1 base, with 11 bases separating them. CDR3 DNA: TGCAGTGCTAGTGGCAGGGTGGGCACAGATACGCAGTATTTT. This gives the protein CSASGRVGTDTQYF.

The chain links TRBV10-2 to TRBJ1-5; TRBD1 is a possible D gene (5 bases). The CDR3 runs to 13 residues. CDR1 WSHSY and CDR2 SAAADI come from the germline V gene. The V end lost 3 bases, the J end lost 4 bases, and 7 bases lay between the germline ends. The CDR3 reads CASSDKGNQPQHF. For the CDR3, the DNA is TGCGCCAGCAGTGATAAGGGGAATCAGCCCCAGCATTTT.